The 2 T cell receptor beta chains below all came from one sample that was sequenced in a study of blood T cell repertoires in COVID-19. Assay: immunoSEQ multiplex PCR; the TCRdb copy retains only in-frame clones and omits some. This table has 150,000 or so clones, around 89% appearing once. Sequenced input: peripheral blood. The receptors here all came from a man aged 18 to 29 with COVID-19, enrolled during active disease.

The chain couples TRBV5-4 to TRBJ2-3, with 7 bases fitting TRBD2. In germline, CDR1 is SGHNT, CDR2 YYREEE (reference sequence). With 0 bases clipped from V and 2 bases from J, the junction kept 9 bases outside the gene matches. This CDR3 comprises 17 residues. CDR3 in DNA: TGTGCCAGCAGCTTGGCCCGTATAGCGGGTTACACAGATACGCAGTATTTT. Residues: CASSLARIAGYTDTQYF.

The CDR3, as DNA: TGTGCCAGCAGTTACGTTCAGGGTGGGACTGAAGCTTTCTTT. It encodes CASSYVQGGTEAFF. J is TRBJ1-1 and V is TRBV6-2 or TRBV6-3, with D perhaps matching TRBD1 (5 bases). V lost 2 bases and J lost 5, with 12 bases in between. The CDR3 runs to 14 residues. CDR1 and CDR2 from the germline V gene are MNHEY and SVGEGT.